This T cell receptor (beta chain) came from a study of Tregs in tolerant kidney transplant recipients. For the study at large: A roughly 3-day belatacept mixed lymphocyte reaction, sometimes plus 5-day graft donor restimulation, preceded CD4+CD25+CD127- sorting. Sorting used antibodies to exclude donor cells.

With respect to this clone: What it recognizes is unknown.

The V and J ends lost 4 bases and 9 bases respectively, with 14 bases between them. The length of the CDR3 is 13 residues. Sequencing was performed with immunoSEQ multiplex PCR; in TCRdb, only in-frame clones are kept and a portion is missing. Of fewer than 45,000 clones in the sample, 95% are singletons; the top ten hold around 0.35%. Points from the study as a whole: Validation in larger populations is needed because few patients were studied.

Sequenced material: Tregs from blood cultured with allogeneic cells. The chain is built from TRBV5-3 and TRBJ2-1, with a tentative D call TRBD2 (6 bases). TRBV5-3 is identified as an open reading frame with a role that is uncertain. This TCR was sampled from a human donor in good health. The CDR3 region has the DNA TGTGCCAGAAGCAGGGGCAGGAGGGGTGAGCAGTTCTTC. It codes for CARSRGRRGEQFF.